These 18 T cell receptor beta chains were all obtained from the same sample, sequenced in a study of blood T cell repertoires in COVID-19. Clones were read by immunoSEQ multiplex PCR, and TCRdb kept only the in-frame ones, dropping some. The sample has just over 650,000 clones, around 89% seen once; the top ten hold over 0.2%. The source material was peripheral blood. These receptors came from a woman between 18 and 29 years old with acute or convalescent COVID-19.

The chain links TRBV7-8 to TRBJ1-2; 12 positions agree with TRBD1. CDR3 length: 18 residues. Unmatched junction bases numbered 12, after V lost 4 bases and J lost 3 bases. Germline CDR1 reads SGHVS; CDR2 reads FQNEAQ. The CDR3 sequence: CASSSKLGTGGDYYGYTF. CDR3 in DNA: TGTGCCAGCAGCTCCAAGTTGGGGACAGGGGGCGACTACTATGGCTACACCTTC.

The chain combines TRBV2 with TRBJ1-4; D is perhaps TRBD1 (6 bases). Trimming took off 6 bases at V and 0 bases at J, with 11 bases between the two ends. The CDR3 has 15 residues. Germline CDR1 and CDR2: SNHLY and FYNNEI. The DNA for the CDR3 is TGTGCCAGCAGGCCTGACAGGTCAACTAATGAAAAACTGTTTTTT. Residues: CASRPDRSTNEKLFF.

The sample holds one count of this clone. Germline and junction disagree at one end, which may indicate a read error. The CDR3 DNA reads TGTGCCAGCAATTACCAGGGGACGAACACTGAAGCTTTCTTT. Protein sequence: CASNYQGTNTEAFF. V usage is TRBV6-6 and J usage is TRBJ1-1; TRBD1 is a possible D gene (6 bases). The germline gives CDR1 MNHNY, CDR2 SVGAGI (reference sequence). The CDR3 is 14 residues long.

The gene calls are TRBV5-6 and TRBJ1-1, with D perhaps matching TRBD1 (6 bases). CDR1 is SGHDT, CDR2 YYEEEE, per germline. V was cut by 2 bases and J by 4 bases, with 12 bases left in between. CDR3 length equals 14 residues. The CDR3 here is CASSLYRAGTEAFF. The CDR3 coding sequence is TGTGCCAGCAGCTTATACAGGGCCGGCACTGAAGCTTTCTTT.

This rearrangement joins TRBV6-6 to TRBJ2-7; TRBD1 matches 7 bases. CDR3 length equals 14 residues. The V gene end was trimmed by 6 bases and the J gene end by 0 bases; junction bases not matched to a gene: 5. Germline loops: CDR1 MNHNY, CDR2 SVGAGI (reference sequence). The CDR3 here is CASSPGDSSYEQYF. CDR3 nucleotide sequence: TGTGCCAGCAGCCCCGGGGACAGCTCCTACGAGCAGTACTTC.

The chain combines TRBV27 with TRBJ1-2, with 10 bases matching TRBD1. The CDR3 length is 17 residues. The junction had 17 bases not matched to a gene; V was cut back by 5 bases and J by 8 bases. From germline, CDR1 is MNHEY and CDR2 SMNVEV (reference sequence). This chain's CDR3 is CASSARTGGLILFGYTF. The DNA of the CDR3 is TGTGCCAGCAGTGCGAGGACAGGGGGTTTGATCTTATTCGGCTACACCTTC.

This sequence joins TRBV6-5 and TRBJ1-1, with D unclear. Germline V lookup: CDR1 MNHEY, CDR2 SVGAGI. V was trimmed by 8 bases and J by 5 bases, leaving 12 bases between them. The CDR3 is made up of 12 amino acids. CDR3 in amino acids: CASESGKTEAFF. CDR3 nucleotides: TGTGCCAGCGAGTCAGGTAAGACTGAAGCTTTCTTT.

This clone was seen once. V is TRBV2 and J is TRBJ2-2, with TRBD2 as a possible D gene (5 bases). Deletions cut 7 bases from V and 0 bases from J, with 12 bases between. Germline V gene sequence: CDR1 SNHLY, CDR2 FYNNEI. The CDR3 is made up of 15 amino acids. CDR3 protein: CASTKMTTNTGELFF. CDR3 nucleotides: TGTGCCAGCACCAAAATGACTACGAACACCGGGGAGCTGTTTTTT.

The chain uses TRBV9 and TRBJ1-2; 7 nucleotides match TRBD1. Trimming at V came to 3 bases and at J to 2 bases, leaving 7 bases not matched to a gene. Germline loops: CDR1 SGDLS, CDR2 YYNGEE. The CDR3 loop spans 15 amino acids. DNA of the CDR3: TGTGCCAGCAGCGCCCAATTGACAGGGAACTATGGCTACACCTTC. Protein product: CASSAQLTGNYGYTF. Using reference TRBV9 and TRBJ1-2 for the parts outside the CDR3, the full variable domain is DSGVTQTPKHLITATGQRVTLRCSPRSGDLSVYWYQQSLDQGLQFLIQYYNGEERAKGNILERFSAQQFPDLHSELNLSSLELGDSALYFCASSAQLTGNYGYTFGSGTRLTVV.

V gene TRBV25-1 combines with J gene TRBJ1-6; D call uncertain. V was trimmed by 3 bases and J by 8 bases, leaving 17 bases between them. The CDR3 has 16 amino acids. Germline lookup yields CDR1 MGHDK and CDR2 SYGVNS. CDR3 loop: CASSERVSAVDSPLHF. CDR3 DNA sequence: TGTGCCAGCAGTGAGAGGGTGTCGGCAGTGGATTCACCCCTCCACTTT.

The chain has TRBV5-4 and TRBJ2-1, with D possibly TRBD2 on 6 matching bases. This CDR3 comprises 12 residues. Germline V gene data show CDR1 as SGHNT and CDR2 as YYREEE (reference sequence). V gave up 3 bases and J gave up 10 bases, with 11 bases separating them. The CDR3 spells CASSYSGEEQFF. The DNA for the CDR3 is TGTGCCAGCAGCTATTCGGGGGAAGAGCAGTTCTTC.

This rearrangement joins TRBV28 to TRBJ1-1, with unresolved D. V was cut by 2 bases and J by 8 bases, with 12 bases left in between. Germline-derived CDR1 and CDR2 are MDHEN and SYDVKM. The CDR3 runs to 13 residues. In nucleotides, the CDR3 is TGTGCCAGCAGTTTAAATGGACTCTTAGAAGCTTTCTTT. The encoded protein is CASSLNGLLEAFF.

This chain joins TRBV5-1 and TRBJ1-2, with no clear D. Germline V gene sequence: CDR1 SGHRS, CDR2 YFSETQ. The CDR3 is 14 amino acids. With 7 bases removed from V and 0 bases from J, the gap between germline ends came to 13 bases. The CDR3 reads CASSTGLANYGYTF. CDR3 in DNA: TGCGCCAGCTCCACCGGACTAGCTAACTATGGCTACACCTTC.

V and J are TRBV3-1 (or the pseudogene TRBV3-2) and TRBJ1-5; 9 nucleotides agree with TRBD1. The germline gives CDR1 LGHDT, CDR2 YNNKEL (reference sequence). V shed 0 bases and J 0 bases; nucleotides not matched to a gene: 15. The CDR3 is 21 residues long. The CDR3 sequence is CASSQELPGTGHNYSNQPQHF. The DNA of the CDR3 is TGTGCCAGCAGCCAAGAGTTGCCCGGGACAGGGCACAATTATAGCAATCAGCCCCAGCATTTT.

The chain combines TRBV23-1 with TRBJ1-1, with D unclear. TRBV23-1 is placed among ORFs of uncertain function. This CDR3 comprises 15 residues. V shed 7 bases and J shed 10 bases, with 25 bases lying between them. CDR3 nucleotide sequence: TGCGCCAGCACTAGGAAACTTCGCGGGAGGCCTGTAGCTTTCTTT. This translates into CASTRKLRGRPVAFF.

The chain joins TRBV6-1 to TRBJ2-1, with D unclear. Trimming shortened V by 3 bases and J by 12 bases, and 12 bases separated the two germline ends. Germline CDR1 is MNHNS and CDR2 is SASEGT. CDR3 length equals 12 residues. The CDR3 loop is CASSDPRRGQFF. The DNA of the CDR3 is TGTGCCAGCAGTGACCCTCGGCGCGGGCAGTTCTTC.

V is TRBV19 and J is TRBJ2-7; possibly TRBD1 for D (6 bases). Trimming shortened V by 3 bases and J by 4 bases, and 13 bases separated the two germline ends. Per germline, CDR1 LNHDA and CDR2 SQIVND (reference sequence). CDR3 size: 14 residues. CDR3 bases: TGTGCCAGTAGTATTCCGAACAGGGTTTACGAGCAGTACTTC. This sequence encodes CASSIPNRVYEQYF.

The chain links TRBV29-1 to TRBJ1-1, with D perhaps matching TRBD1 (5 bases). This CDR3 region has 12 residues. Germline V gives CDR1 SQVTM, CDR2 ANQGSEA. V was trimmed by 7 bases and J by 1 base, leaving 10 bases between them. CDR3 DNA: TGCAGCGCGGACATTGGGAACACTGAAGCTTTCTTT. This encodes CSADIGNTEAFF.